The clone carrying this TCR beta chain was counted ten times or more. Its antigen is currently unknown. These data originate in a study of early T cells in non-severe SARS-CoV-2 infection. Study-level background: Unpaired chains resulted from sequencing bulk RNA of unsorted whole blood.

Each single cDNA molecule received a unique molecular identifier. A single record per CDR3 protein comes from TCRdb applying MiXCR to the 5' RACE reads. The sample holds tens of thousands of distinct CDR3 sequences; approximately 4.8% are singletons and the top ten take 4.5% to 5.5%. The V and J ends lost 0 bases and 7 bases respectively, with 9 bases between them. The germline V gene has CDR1 MNHNS and CDR2 SASEGT. The CDR3 covers 14 residues. Findings and caveats of the study: VDJdb matching skewed toward anti-spike CD8 responses, missing private and CD4 specificities.

The TCR originated in an adult who was a healthcare worker with PCR-confirmed SARS-CoV-2 infection or an uninfected control (not recorded which). The chain couples TRBV6-1 to TRBJ1-4; D ambiguous. Input material: whole blood. CDR3 loop: CASSEAHGSEKLFF. In DNA, the CDR3 is TGTGCCAGCAGTGAAGCTCACGGTAGTGAAAAACTGTTTTTT.